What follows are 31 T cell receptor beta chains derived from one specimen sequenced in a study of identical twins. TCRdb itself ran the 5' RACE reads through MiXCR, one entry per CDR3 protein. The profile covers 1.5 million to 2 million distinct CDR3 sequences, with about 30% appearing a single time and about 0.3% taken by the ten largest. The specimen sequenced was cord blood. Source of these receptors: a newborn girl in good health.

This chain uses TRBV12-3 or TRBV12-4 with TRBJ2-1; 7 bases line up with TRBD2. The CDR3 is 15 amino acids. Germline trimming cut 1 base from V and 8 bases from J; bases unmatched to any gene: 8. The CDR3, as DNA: TGTGCCAGCAGTTTAGAACGGGGGAGGGCAGATGAGCAGTTCTTC. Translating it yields CASSLERGRADEQFF.

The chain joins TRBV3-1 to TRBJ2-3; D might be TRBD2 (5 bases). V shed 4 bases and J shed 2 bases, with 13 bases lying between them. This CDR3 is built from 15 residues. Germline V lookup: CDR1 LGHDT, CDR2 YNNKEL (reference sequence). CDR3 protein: CASSPPRGNTDTQYF. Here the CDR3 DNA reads TGTGCCAGCAGCCCCCCCCGGGGAAACACAGATACGCAGTATTTT.

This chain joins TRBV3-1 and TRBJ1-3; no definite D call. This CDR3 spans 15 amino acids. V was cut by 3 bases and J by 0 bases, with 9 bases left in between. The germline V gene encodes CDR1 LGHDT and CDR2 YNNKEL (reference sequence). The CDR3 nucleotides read TGTGCCAGCAGCCATAGGAGCTTCTCTGGAAACACCATATATTTT. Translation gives CASSHRSFSGNTIYF.

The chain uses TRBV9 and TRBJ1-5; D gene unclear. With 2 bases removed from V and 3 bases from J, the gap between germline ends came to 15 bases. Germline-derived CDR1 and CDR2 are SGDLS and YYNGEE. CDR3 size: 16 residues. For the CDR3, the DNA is TGTGCCAGCAGCGTCTTTCCGGGGTCCGTCAATCAGCCCCAGCATTTT. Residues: CASSVFPGSVNQPQHF.

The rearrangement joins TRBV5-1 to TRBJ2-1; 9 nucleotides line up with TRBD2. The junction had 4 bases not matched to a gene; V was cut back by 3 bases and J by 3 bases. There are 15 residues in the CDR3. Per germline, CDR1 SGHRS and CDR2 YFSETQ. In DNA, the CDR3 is TGCGCCAGCAGCTGGGCGGGAGGGGACTACAATGAGCAGTTCTTC. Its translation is CASSWAGGDYNEQFF.

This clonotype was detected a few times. This CDR3 reads CASSRAGRDNSPLHF. The CDR3 DNA reads TGTGCCAGCAGTCGGGCAGGGAGGGATAATTCACCCCTCCACTTT. The chain employs TRBV27 and TRBJ1-6; a possible D gene is TRBD1 (5 bases). V lost 5 bases and J 5 bases, leaving 13 bases between the germline ends. This CDR3 region has 15 residues. The germline gives CDR1 MNHEY, CDR2 SMNVEV (reference sequence).

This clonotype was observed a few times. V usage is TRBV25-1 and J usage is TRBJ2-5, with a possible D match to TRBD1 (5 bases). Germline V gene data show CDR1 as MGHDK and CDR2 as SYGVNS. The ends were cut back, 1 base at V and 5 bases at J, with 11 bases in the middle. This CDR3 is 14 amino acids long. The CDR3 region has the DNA TGTGCCAGCAGTGAATTCCGCAACAGGGAGACCCAGTACTTC. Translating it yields CASSEFRNRETQYF.

The CDR3 spells CASRKGSTYYEQYF. The CDR3 nucleotides are TGTGCCAGCAGGAAAGGGTCAACCTACTACGAGCAGTACTTC. The genes are TRBV2 and TRBJ2-7; D is unclear. Germline loops: CDR1 SNHLY, CDR2 FYNNEI. There are 14 residues in the CDR3. The V and J ends lost 6 bases and 3 bases respectively, with 15 bases between them.

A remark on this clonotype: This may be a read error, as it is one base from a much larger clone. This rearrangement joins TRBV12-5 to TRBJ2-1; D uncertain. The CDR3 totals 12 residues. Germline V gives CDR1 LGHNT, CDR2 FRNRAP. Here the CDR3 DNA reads TGTGCTAGTTGTTTGGGTCACAATGAGCAGTTCTTC. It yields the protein CASCLGHNEQFF.

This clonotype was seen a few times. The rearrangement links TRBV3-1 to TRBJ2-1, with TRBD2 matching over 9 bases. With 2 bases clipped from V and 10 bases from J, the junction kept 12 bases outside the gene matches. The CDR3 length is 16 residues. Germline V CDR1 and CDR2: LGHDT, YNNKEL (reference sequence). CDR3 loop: CASSQLFRLAGTEQFF. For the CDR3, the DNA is TGTGCCAGCAGCCAATTGTTCCGGCTAGCGGGGACCGAGCAGTTCTTC.

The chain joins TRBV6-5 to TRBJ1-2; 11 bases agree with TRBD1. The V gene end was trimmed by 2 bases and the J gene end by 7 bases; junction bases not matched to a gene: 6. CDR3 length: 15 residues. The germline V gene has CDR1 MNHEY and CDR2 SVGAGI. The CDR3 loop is CASSYSGTGGIGYTF. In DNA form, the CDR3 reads TGTGCCAGCAGTTACAGCGGGACAGGGGGGATTGGCTACACCTTC.

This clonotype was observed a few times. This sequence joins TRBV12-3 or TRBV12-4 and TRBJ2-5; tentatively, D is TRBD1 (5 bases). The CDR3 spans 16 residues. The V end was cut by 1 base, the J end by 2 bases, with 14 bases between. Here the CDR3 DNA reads TGTGCCAGCAGTTTAGGGGCAGGGATGCTGCAAGAGACCCAGTACTTC. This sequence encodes CASSLGAGMLQETQYF.

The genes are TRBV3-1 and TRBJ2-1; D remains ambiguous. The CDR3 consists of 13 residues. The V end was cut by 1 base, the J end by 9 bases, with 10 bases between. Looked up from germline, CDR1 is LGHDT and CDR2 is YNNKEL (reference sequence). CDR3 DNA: TGTGCCAGCAGCCAAGTAGAATACGCTGAGCAGTTCTTC. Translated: CASSQVEYAEQFF.

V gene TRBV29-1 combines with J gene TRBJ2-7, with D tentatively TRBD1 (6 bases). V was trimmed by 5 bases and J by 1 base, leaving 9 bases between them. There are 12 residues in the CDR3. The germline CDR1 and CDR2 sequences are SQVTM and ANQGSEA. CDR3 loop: CSVYRDSYEQYF. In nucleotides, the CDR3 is TGCAGCGTTTACAGGGATTCCTACGAGCAGTACTTC.

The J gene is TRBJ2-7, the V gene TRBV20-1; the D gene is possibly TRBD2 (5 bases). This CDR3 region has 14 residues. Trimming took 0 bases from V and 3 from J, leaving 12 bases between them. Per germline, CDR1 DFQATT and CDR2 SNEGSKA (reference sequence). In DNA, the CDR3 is TGCAGTGCTAGAGATCCACAGCGGATCTACGAGCAGTACTTC. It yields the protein CSARDPQRIYEQYF.

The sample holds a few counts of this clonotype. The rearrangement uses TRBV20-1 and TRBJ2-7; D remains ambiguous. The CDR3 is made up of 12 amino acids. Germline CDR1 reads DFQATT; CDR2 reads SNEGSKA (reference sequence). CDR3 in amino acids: CSGLGSTYEQYF. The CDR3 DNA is TGCAGCGGATTAGGGTCGACCTACGAGCAGTACTTC.

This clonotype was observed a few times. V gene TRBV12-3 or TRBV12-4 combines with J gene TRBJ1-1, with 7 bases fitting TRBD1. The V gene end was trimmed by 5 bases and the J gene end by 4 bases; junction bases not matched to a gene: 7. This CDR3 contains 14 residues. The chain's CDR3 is CASSQTGIGTEAFF. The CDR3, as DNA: TGTGCCAGCAGTCAGACAGGGATCGGCACTGAAGCTTTCTTT.

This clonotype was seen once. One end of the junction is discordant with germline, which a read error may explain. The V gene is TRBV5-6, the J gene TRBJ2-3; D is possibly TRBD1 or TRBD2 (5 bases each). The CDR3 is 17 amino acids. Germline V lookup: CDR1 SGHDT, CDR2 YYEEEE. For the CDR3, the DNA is TGTGCCAGCAGCCCAAAAATCCGGGGCCCTAGCACAGATAAGCAGTATTTT. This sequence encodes CASSPKIRGPSTDKQYF.

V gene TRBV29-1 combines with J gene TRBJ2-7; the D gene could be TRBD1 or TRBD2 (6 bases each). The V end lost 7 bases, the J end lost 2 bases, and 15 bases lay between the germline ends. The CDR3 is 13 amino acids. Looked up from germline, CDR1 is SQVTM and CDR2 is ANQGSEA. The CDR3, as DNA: TGCAGCGCCGCGACGGGGGCCGCCTACGAGCAGTACTTC. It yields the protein CSAATGAAYEQYF.

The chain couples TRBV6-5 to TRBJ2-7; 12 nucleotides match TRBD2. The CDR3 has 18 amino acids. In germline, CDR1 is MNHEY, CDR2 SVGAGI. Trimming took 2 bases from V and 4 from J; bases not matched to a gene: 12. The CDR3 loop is CASSYDLRTSGIVYEQYF. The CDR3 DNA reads TGTGCCAGCAGTTACGATTTGAGGACTAGCGGGATCGTATACGAGCAGTACTTC.

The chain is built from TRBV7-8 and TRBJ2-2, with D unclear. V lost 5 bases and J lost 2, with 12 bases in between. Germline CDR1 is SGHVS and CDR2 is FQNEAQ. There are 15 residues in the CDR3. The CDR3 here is CASSRISDNTGELFF. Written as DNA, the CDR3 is TGTGCCAGCAGCCGAATATCGGACAACACCGGGGAGCTGTTTTTT.

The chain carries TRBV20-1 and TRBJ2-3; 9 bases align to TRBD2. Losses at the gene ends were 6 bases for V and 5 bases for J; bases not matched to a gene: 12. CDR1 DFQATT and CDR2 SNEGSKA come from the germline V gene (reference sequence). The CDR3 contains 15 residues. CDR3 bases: TGCAGTGCCCGGTCCCCCGGGACTAGCCTAGATACGCAGTATTTT. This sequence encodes CSARSPGTSLDTQYF.

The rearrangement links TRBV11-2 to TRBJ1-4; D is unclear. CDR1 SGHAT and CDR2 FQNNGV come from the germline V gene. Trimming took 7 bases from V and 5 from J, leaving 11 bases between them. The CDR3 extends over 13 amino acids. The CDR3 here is CASTTPGNEKLFF. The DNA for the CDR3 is TGTGCCAGCACCACACCGGGGAATGAAAAACTGTTTTTT.

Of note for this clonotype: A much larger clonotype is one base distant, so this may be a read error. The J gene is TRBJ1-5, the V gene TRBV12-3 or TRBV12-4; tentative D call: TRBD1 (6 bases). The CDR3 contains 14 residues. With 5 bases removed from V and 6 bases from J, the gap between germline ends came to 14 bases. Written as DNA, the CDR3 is TGTGCCAGCAGTCCAGGACAGAGAGGTCAGCCCCAGCATTTT. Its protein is CASSPGQRGQPQHF.

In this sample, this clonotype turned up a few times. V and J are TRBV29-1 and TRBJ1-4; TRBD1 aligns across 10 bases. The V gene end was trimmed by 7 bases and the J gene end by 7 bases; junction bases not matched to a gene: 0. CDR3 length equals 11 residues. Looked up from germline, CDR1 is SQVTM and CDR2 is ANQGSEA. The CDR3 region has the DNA TGCAGCGGGACAGGGGGTGAAAAACTGTTTTTT. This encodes CSGTGGEKLFF.

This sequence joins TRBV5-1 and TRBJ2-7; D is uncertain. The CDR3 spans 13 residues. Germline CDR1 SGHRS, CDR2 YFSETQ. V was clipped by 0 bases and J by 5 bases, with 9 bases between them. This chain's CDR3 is CASSLGLTDEQYF. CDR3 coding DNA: TGCGCCAGCAGCTTGGGGCTTACCGACGAGCAGTACTTC.

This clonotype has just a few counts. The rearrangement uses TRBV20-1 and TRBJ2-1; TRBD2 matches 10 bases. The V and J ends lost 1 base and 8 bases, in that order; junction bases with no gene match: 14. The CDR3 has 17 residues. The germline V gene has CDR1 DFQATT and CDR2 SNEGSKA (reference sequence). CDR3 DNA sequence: TGCAGTGCTAGAGTTTACCTCGGACTAGCGGCGCGGGATGAGCAGTTCTTC. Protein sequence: CSARVYLGLAARDEQFF.

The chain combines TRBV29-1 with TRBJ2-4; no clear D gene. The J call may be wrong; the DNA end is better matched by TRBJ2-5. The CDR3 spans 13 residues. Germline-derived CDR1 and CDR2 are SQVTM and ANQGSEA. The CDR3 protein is CSVDLALQETQYF. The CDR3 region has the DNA TGCAGCGTTGATTTGGCACTCCAAGAGACCCAGTACTTC.

The CDR3 bases are TGCGCCAGCAGCTTGGCCTCAGGCGGCCGGGATGGCTACACCTTC. Residues: CASSLASGGRDGYTF. The rearrangement joins TRBV5-1 to TRBJ1-2; no clear D. The V gene lost 0 bases and the J gene lost 6 bases, with 15 bases spanning the gap. There are 15 residues in the CDR3. Germline assignment: CDR1 SGHRS and CDR2 YFSETQ.

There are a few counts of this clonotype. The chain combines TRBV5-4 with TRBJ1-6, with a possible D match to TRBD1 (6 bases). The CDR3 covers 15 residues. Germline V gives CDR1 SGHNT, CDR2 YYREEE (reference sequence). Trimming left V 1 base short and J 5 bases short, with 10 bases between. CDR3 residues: CASSLRGGDNSPLHF. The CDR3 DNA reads TGTGCCAGCAGCTTGAGGGGGGGGGATAATTCACCCCTCCACTTT.

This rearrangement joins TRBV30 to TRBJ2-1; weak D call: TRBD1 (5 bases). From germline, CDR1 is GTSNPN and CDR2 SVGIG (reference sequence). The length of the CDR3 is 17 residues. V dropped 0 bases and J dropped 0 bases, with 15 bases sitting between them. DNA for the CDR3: TGTGCCTGGAGTGTTCACAGGACCTCGAGCTCCTACAATGAGCAGTTCTTC. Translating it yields CAWSVHRTSSSYNEQFF. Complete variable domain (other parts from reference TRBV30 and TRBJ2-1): SQTIHQWPATLVQPVGSPLSLECTVEGTSNPNLYWYRQAAGRGLQLLFYSVGIGQISSEVPQNLSASRPQDRQFILSSKKLLLSDSGFYLCAWSVHRTSSSYNEQFFGPGTRLTVL.